Shown below are 22 T cell receptor beta chains from a single sample sequenced in a study of patients and donors after allogeneic stem cell transplantation. Each CDR3 protein gets one entry after TCRdb re-called the RT-PCR reads with MiXCR. The table shows around 150,000 distinct CDR3 sequences, with approximately 35% occurring only once. Input material: blood, either unsorted or a sorted T cell fraction (not recorded which). These receptors were collected from a human donor who was either an allogeneic HSCT recipient or a stem cell or donor lymphocyte infusion donor (not recorded which). It is not recorded whose cells these are; they may come from a transplant donor.

The rearrangement links TRBV6-5 to TRBJ2-1, with 11 bases matching TRBD2. This CDR3 spans 16 amino acids. Germline values: CDR1 MNHEY, CDR2 SVGAGI. J gave up 8 bases and V 4 bases, and 10 bases lay outside the gene matches. The CDR3 sequence: CASSSLAGVPGDEQFF. The CDR3 bases are TGTGCCAGCAGTTCACTAGCGGGGGTGCCGGGAGATGAGCAGTTCTTC.

The chain links TRBV29-1 to TRBJ2-7; either TRBD1 or TRBD2 may supply D (5 bases each). This CDR3 is built from 15 residues. In germline, CDR1 is SQVTM, CDR2 ANQGSEA. The V end lost 3 bases, the J end lost 5 bases, and 20 bases lay between the germline ends. CDR3: CSVDFAPPRGNEQYV. For the CDR3, the DNA is TGCAGCGTTGATTTTGCCCCCCCGAGGGGCAACGAGCAGTACGTC.

This chain connects TRBV4-3 to TRBJ2-1, with D possibly being TRBD1 or TRBD2 (5 bases each). Germline CDR1 LGHNA, CDR2 YSLEER. The ends were cut back, 0 bases at V and 4 bases at J, with 10 bases in the middle. The length of the CDR3 is 15 residues. CDR3 sequence (DNA): TGCGCCAGCAGCCAAGATGGGGACCCATACAATGAGCAGTTCTTC. This gives the protein CASSQDGDPYNEQFF.

The rearrangement links TRBV4-2 to TRBJ1-5, with a possible D match to TRBD1 (5 bases). This CDR3 contains 14 residues. The V gene's germline CDR1 is LGHNA and CDR2 YNFKEQ. The V and J ends lost 3 bases and 5 bases respectively, with 11 bases between them. CDR3 DNA sequence: TGTGCCAGCAGCCACCGGACATCAGATCAGCCCCAGCATTTT. Its protein is CASSHRTSDQPQHF.

This clonotype showed up just a few times. The V gene is TRBV7-2, the J gene TRBJ1-1, with D perhaps matching TRBD1 (5 bases). CDR3 length: 16 amino acids. In germline, CDR1 is SGHTA, CDR2 FQGNSA. Trimming stripped 5 bases from V and 4 bases from J, with 20 bases between. The CDR3: CASSPPPGWGSTEAFF. CDR3 coding DNA: TGTGCCAGCAGCCCCCCGCCGGGGTGGGGGAGCACTGAAGCTTTCTTT.

The chain combines TRBV6-5 with TRBJ1-2; no definite D call. The CDR3 contains 14 residues. From germline, CDR1 is MNHEY and CDR2 SVGAGI. Trimming removed 6 bases from V and 4 bases from J, with 15 bases in between. Here the CDR3 reads CASRTVAQVYGYTF. The DNA for the CDR3 is TGTGCCAGCAGGACGGTGGCGCAGGTCTATGGCTACACCTTC.

This clonotype was seen a single time. V usage is TRBV5-1 and J usage is TRBJ2-7; tentative D call: TRBD2 (6 bases). The germline V gene has CDR1 SGHRS and CDR2 YFSETQ. The CDR3 consists of 17 residues. Trimming took off 2 bases at V and 1 base at J, with 19 bases between the two ends. The CDR3 DNA is TGCGCCAGCAGCTTCGGAAAAATTGGGACTCGATCCTACGAGCAGTACGTC. This codes for CASSFGKIGTRSYEQYV.

This chain links TRBV7-2 with TRBJ1-2; D uncertain. Germline V gene data show CDR1 as SGHTA and CDR2 as FQGNSA. The CDR3 consists of 13 residues. The V and J ends lost 8 bases and 7 bases respectively, with 17 bases between them. CDR3 sequence (DNA): TGTGCCAGCGCACTTACGGGAGTTTCTGGCTACACCTTC. Translated: CASALTGVSGYTF.

The table lists this clonotype with a few counts. This chain connects TRBV28 to TRBJ1-5; D gene unclear. Per the germline V gene, CDR1 is MDHEN and CDR2 is SYDVKM. The V end was cut by 4 bases, the J end by 8 bases, with 6 bases between. The CDR3 contains 11 residues. CDR3 bases: TGTGCCAGCAGTTCCATGGAGCCCCAGCATTTT. Amino acid sequence: CASSSMEPQHF.

The chain uses TRBV5-1 and TRBJ1-1; D is perhaps TRBD1 (5 bases). Germline lookup yields CDR1 SGHRS and CDR2 YFSETQ. The length of the CDR3 is 12 residues. V lost 0 bases to trimming and J lost 9 bases, with 9 bases between them. CDR3 in DNA: TGCGCCAGCAGCTTGGGGGGACGGCAAGCTTTCTTT. Amino acids: CASSLGGRQAFF.

This rearrangement joins TRBV30 to TRBJ2-7, with 10 bases fitting TRBD1. Germline CDR1 GTSNPN, CDR2 SVGIG (reference sequence). This CDR3 is 16 amino acids long. V was pared by 7 bases and J by 3 bases, with 15 bases of the junction left unmatched. The CDR3 nucleotides read TGTGCCTCGTCGGGGACAGGGGAACTATCTGACTACGAGCAGTACTTC. Amino acids: CASSGTGELSDYEQYF.

CDR3: CASGGLRSSYEQYV. In DNA, the CDR3 is TGTGCCAGCGGGGGCCTTCGAAGCTCCTACGAGCAGTACGTC. The chain combines TRBV6-1 with TRBJ2-7; D perhaps matches TRBD1 (6 bases). Germline V gene lookup returns CDR1 MNHNS and CDR2 SASEGT. The CDR3 sequence is 14 residues long. Trimming removed 8 bases from V and 0 bases from J, with 14 bases in between.

CDR3 region: CATSESSSGAQYF. The CDR3 nucleotides read TGTGCCACCAGTGAATCTTCGAGCGGGGCGCAGTATTTT. The rearrangement uses TRBV24-1 and TRBJ2-3, with 7 bases lining up with TRBD2. J lost 10 bases, V lost 4 bases, and 7 bases had no gene match. CDR3 length equals 13 residues. Germline lookup yields CDR1 KGHDR and CDR2 SFDVKD.

The chain couples TRBV5-6 to TRBJ2-1; tentatively, D is TRBD1 or TRBD2 (5 bases each). Germline V CDR1 and CDR2: SGHDT, YYEEEE. Trimming left V 5 bases short and J 2 bases short, with 11 bases between. This CDR3 contains 14 residues. CDR3 in amino acids: CASRWDGAYNEQFF. The CDR3 coding sequence is TGTGCCAGCAGGTGGGACGGCGCCTACAATGAGCAGTTCTTC.

V usage is TRBV20-1 and J usage is TRBJ2-3; D is unclear. Looked up from germline, CDR1 is DFQATT and CDR2 is SNEGSKA (reference sequence). The CDR3 runs to 14 residues. V was cut by 1 base and J by 3 bases, with 11 bases left in between. CDR3 sequence: CSARALGSTDTQYF. The CDR3 DNA reads as TGCAGTGCTAGAGCTCTTGGGTCGACAGATACGCAGTATTTT.

The chain joins TRBV7-9 to TRBJ2-7; D not resolved. This CDR3 is 14 amino acids long. V gave up 3 bases and J gave up 0 bases, with 9 bases separating them. The V gene's germline CDR1 is SEHNR and CDR2 FQNEAQ (reference sequence). CDR3 DNA: TGTGCCAGCAGCTTCGGCTTTAGCTCCTACGAGCAGTACGTC. Translation gives CASSFGFSSYEQYV.

The chain joins TRBV9 to TRBJ1-1, with 10 nucleotides matching TRBD1. This CDR3 is built from 13 residues. The germline V gene encodes CDR1 SGDLS and CDR2 YYNGEE. With V trimmed by 3 bases and J by 6 bases, 2 bases remained unmatched. The CDR3: CASSAGQGAEAFF. The CDR3 DNA sequence: TGTGCCAGCAGCGCCGGACAGGGGGCTGAAGCTTTCTTT.

The rearrangement uses TRBV4-3 and TRBJ1-2; D might be TRBD1 (5 bases). The CDR3 totals 14 residues. Trimming removed 0 bases at V and 6 bases at J, with 11 bases between. CDR1 and CDR2 from the germline V gene are LGHNA and YSLEER. CDR3 loop: CASSQERGEHGYTF. The CDR3, as DNA: TGCGCCAGCAGCCAAGAGCGGGGGGAACATGGCTACACCTTC.

This clonotype came up many times. The CDR3 nucleotides are TGCAGTGCTGCTCGACAGAAATATAGCAATCAGCCCCAGCATTTT. Its translation is CSAARQKYSNQPQHF. The rearrangement uses TRBV20-1 and TRBJ1-5, with D possibly matching TRBD1 (5 bases). In germline, CDR1 is DFQATT, CDR2 SNEGSKA (reference sequence). The CDR3 contains 15 residues. Trimming shortened V by 5 bases and J by 0 bases, and 14 bases separated the two germline ends.

This clonotype was seen a handful of times. This sequence joins TRBV27 and TRBJ1-2; D possibly corresponds to TRBD1 (5 bases). With 3 bases removed from V and 6 bases from J, the gap between germline ends came to 17 bases. The length of the CDR3 is 15 residues. From germline, CDR1 is MNHEY and CDR2 SMNVEV (reference sequence). CDR3 in amino acids: CASSFSRPGSHGYTF. CDR3 coding DNA: TGTGCCAGCAGTTTCAGCCGGCCAGGGTCACATGGCTACACCTTC.

Here the CDR3 DNA reads TGTGCCAGCAGTTACTCCTCCACGGGACGCACAGATACGCAGTATTTT. This encodes CASSYSSTGRTDTQYF. V usage is TRBV6-6 and J usage is TRBJ2-3, with D possibly being TRBD1 or TRBD2 (5 bases each). Trimming left V 0 bases short and J 1 base short, with 11 bases between. The CDR3 spans 16 residues. Germline values: CDR1 MNHNY, CDR2 SVGAGI (reference sequence).

The chain uses TRBV9 and TRBJ2-4, with D possibly being TRBD1 (5 bases). CDR1 is SGDLS and CDR2 is YYNGEE in the germline V gene. The CDR3 covers 14 residues. V was clipped by 1 base and J by 6 bases, with 11 bases between them. Here the CDR3 reads CASSVRPGINIQYF. CDR3 sequence (DNA): TGTGCCAGCAGCGTACGCCCAGGGATAAACATTCAGTACTTC.